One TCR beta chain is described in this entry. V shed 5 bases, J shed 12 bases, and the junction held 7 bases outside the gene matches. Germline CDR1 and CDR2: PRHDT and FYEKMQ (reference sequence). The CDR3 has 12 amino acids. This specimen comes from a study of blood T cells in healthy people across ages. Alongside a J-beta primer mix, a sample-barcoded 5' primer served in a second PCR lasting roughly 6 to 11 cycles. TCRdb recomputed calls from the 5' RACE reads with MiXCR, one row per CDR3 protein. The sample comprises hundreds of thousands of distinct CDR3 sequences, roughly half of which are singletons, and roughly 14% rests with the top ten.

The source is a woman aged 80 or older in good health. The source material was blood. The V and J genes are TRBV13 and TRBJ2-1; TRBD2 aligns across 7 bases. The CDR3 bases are TGTGCCAGCAGCGTCGGGGGGAACTGGCAGTTCTTC. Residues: CASSVGGNWQFF.